The 8 T cell receptor beta chains in this list originate from one sample, sequenced in a study of beta chain features in type 1 diabetes. Every bit of the isolated RNA underwent reverse transcription, so sequencing read expressed TCRB transcripts. Clones were read by immunoSEQ multiplex PCR, and TCRdb kept only the in-frame ones, dropping some. Of around 250,000 clones listed, roughly 30% are singletons. Material for sequencing was central memory CD4+ T cells from blood. These receptors were obtained from a man under 40 in good health.

In nucleotides, the CDR3 is TGCGCCAGCAGCCGCATAGCGGGAACTGAGCAGTTCTTC. Protein sequence: CASSRIAGTEQFF. The V call is TRBV4-3, the J call TRBJ2-1; the match to TRBD2 covers 8 bases. Germline assignment: CDR1 LGHNA and CDR2 YSLEER. There are 13 residues in the CDR3. J lost 9 bases, V lost 4 bases, and 5 bases had no gene match.

This clone has a handful of counts. The chain employs TRBV4-2 and TRBJ1-1; no clear D. The CDR3 consists of 16 residues. V was trimmed by 1 base and J by 4 bases, leaving 16 bases between them. Germline assignment: CDR1 LGHNA and CDR2 YNFKEQ. The CDR3 protein is CASSQVRSRGGTEAFF. The CDR3 region has the DNA TGTGCCAGCAGCCAAGTACGGTCGAGAGGAGGCACTGAAGCTTTCTTT.

This clone was picked up a small number of times. V gene TRBV29-1 combines with J gene TRBJ2-5; TRBD1 matches at 8 bases. Germline V lookup: CDR1 SQVTM, CDR2 ANQGSEA. After removal of 8 bases from V and 5 bases from J, the junction contained 16 bases not matched to a gene. This CDR3 contains 15 residues. The CDR3 spells CSRTGTGGQRETQYF. CDR3 coding DNA: TGCAGCAGAACCGGGACAGGAGGTCAAAGGGAGACCCAGTACTTC.

The chain couples TRBV7-9 to TRBJ2-5; 7 positions agree with TRBD1. This CDR3 has 13 amino acids. After removal of 7 bases from V and 2 bases from J, the junction contained 4 bases not matched to a gene. Per the germline V gene, CDR1 is SEHNR and CDR2 is FQNEAQ (reference sequence). The CDR3 is CASNDREQETQYF. In DNA form, the CDR3 reads TGTGCCAGCAATGACAGGGAACAAGAGACCCAGTACTTC.

The V and J genes are TRBV7-9 and TRBJ2-2, with a tentative D call TRBD2 (5 bases). Looked up from germline, CDR1 is SEHNR and CDR2 is FQNEAQ (reference sequence). The CDR3 sequence is 14 residues long. V lost 3 bases and J lost 7, with 12 bases in between. Written as DNA, the CDR3 is TGTGCCAGCAGCTTGTCAGCGGCAAACGGGGAGCTGTTTTTT. Encoded protein: CASSLSAANGELFF.

This clone has a handful of counts. The CDR3, as DNA: TGTGCCAGCAGCTTAAATACGGAGACCCAGTACTTC. This codes for CASSLNTETQYF. This sequence joins TRBV7-2 and TRBJ2-5; unclear D gene. CDR3 length: 12 amino acids. Trimming cost V 2 bases and J 5 bases, with 6 bases left between them. The V gene's germline CDR1 is SGHTA and CDR2 FQGNSA.

The chain uses TRBV20-1 and TRBJ2-1; D ambiguous. The germline V gene encodes CDR1 DFQATT and CDR2 SNEGSKA (reference sequence). The V gene lost 3 bases and the J gene lost 5 bases, with 2 bases spanning the gap. This CDR3 spans 10 amino acids. The CDR3 is CSARHNEQFF. CDR3 nucleotide sequence: TGCAGTGCTAGGCACAATGAGCAGTTCTTC.

The chain couples TRBV21-1 to TRBJ2-7; the table's D call TRBD1 went unverified against the DNA. TRBV21-1 is termed a pseudogene. The CDR3 spans 15 residues. The chain's CDR3 is CASSEDREDSYEQYF. The CDR3 nucleotides read TGTGCCAGCAGCGAGGACAGGGAGGACTCCTACGAGCAGTACTTC.